Sequencing of this T cell receptor (beta chain) was carried out in a study of Graves' ophthalmopathy and Graves' hyperthyroidism. About the research overall: Stable hyperthyroidism meant no ophthalmopathy within 18 months of follow-up.

Aged 18 to 65, hyperthyroidism patients had been newly diagnosed, with under 2 months' duration. The study excluded patients with other autoimmune diseases, uncontrolled infections, pregnancy or lactation. This clonotype occurred many times. The authors amplified TCR beta CDR3 regions, and they did so from RNA transcripts for repertoire sequencing. RT-PCR with HTBI primers came first, then second-round multiplex PCR. TCRdb processed the multiplex PCR reads anew with MiXCR; each CDR3 protein has one entry. The sample lists over a million distinct CDR3 sequences; 35% to 40% were seen once. V was trimmed by 6 bases and J by 0 bases, leaving 12 bases between them. This CDR3 has 15 residues.

J is TRBJ1-3 and V is TRBV12-3 or TRBV12-4, with unresolved D. The material sequenced was peripheral blood or thyroid tissue (not recorded which). This TCR was sampled from an adult man with Graves' hyperthyroidism. The CDR3 loop reads CASSQSARSGNTIYF. CDR3 sequence (DNA): TGTGCCAGCAGCCAATCAGCGCGCTCTGGAAACACCATATATTTT.